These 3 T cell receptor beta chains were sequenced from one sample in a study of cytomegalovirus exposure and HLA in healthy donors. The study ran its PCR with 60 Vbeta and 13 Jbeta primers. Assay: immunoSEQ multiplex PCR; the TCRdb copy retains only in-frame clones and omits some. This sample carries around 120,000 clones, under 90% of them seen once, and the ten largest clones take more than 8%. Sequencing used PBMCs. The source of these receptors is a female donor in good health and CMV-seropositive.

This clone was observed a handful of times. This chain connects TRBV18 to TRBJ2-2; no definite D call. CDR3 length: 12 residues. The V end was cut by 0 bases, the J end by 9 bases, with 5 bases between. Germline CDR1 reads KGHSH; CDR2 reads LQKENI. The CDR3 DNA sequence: TGTGCCAGCTCACCACCTAGCAGGGAGCTGTTTTTT. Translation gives CASSPPSRELFF.

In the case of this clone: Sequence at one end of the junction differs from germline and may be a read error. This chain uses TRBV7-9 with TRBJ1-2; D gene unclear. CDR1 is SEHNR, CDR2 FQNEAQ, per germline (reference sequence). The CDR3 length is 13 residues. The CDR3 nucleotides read TGTTCCAGCAGCTTAGACGGGATAGGAGGCTACACCTTC. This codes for CSSSLDGIGGYTF.

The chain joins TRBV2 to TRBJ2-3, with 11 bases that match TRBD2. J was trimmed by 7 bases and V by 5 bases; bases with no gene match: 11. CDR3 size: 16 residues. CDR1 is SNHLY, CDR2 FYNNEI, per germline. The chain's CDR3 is CASSNPATSGKNTQYF. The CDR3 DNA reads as TGTGCCAGCAGTAACCCGGCGACTAGCGGGAAGAATACGCAGTATTTT.